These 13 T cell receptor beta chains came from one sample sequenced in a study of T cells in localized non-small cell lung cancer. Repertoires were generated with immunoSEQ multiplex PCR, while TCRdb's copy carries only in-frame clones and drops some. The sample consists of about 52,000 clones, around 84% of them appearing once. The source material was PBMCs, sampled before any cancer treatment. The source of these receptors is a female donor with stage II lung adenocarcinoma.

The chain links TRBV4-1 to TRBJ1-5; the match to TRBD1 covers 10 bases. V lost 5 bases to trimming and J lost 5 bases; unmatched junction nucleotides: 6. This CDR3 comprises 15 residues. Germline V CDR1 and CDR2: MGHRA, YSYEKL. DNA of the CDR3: TGCGCCAGCAGCAATCTCGGGACAGGGGATCAGCCCCAGCATTTT. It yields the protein CASSNLGTGDQPQHF.

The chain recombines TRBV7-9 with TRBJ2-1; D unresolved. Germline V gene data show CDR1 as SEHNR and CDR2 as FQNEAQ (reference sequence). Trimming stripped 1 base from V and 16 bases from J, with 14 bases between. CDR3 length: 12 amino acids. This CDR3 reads CASSLGGSVAFF. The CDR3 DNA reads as TGTGCCAGCAGCTTAGGCGGCAGCGTAGCCTTCTTC. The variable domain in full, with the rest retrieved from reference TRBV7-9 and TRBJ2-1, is DTGVSQNPRHKITKRGQNVTFRCDPISEHNRLYWYRQTLGQGPEFLTYFQNEAQLEKSRLLSDRFSAERPKGSFSTLEIQRTEQGDSAMYLCASSLGGSVAFFGPGTRLTVL.

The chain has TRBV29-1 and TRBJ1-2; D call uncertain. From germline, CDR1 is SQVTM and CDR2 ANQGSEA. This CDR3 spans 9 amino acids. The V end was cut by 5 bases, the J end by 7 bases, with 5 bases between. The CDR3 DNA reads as TGCAGCGTTTCCGGTGGCTACACCTTC. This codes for CSVSGGYTF.

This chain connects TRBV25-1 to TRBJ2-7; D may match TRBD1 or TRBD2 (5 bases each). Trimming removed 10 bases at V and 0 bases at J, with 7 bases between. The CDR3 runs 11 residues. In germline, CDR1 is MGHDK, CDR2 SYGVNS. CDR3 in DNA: TGTGCCACAGGGACCTCCTACGAGCAGTACTTC. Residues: CATGTSYEQYF.

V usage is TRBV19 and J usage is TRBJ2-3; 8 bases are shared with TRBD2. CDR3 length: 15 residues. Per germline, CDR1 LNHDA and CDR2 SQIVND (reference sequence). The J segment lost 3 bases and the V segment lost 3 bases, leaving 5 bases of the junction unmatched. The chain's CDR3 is CASSIGGGPTDTQYF. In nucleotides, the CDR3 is TGTGCCAGTAGTATCGGCGGGGGGCCTACAGATACGCAGTATTTT.

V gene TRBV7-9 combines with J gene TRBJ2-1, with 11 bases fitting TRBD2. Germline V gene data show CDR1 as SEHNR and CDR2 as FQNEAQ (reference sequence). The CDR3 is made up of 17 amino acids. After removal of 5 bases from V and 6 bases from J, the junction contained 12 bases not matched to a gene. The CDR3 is CASSPKRLAGGSNEQFF. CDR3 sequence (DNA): TGTGCCAGCAGCCCTAAGAGGCTAGCGGGGGGTTCCAATGAGCAGTTCTTC.

The CDR3 region has the DNA TGTGCCAGCAGTGAGATCCTACGGAACACTGAAGCTTTCTTT. It specifies CASSEILRNTEAFF. The genes are TRBV2 and TRBJ1-1; D uncertain. The V and J ends lost 3 bases and 1 base respectively, with 9 bases between them. The CDR3 totals 14 residues. The germline V gene encodes CDR1 SNHLY and CDR2 FYNNEI.

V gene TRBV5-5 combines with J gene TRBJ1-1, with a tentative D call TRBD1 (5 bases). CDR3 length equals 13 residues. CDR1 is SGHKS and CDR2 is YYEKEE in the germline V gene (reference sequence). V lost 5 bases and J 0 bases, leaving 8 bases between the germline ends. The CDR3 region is CASRGDLNTEAFF. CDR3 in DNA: TGTGCCAGCAGGGGGGATCTGAACACTGAAGCTTTCTTT.

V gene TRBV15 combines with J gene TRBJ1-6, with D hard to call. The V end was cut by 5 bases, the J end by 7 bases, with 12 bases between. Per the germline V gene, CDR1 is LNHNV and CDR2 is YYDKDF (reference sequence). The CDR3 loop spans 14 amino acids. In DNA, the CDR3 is TGTGCCACCAGCGCCTCTAGCCGGAATTCACCCCTCCACTTT. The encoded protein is CATSASSRNSPLHF.

The CDR3 sequence: CASSLSGPYEQYF. The CDR3 DNA reads TGTGCCAGCAGTTTAAGCGGCCCCTACGAGCAGTACTTC. The V and J genes are TRBV28 and TRBJ2-7; possible D gene TRBD2, 5 bases. V lost 2 bases and J 2 bases, leaving 7 bases between the germline ends. Germline V gene data show CDR1 as MDHEN and CDR2 as SYDVKM. CDR3 size: 13 residues.

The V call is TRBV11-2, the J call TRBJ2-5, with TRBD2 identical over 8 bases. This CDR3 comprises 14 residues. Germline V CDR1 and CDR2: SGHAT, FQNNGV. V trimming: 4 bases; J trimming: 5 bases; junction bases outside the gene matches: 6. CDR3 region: CASSSGLAAETQYF. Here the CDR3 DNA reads TGTGCCAGCAGCTCCGGACTAGCTGCGGAGACCCAGTACTTC.

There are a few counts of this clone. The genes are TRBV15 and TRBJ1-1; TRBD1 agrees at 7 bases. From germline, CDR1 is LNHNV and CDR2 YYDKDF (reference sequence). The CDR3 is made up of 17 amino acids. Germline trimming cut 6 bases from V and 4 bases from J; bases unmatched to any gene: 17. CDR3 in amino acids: CATRTGRDSSGTTEAFF. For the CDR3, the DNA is TGTGCCACCAGGACCGGTCGGGACAGCTCCGGAACCACTGAAGCTTTCTTT.

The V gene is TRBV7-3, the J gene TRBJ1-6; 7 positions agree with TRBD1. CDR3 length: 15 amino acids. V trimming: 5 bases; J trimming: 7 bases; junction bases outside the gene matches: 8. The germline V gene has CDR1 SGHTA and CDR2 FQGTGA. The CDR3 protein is CASSPGDSQNSPLHF. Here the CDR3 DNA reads TGTGCCAGCAGCCCTGGGGACAGCCAAAATTCACCCCTCCACTTT.